This TCR beta chain was obtained from a study of OX40 agonist ivuxolimab in advanced cancers. Study context: Every patient in dose escalation had hepatocellular carcinoma, melanoma, renal cell or head and neck cancer. Partial responses were achieved by three patients: one hepatocellular carcinoma, two cutaneous melanoma. Study results and limitations: At 0.1 to 3.0 mg/kg, CD4+ and CD8+ blood T cells expanded clonally by week 6.

CDR1 is KGHSH, CDR2 LQKENI, per germline. The V gene end was trimmed by 2 bases and the J gene end by 2 bases; junction bases not matched to a gene: 8. This CDR3 has 17 residues. Measured with immunoSEQ multiplex PCR; TCRdb has only the in-frame clones, and not every one. The data contain roughly 56,000 clones, roughly three quarters of them singletons. A remark on this clone: Its antigen is unknown.

The source was CD4+ or CD8+ T cells sorted from blood, collected in a trial of the OX40 agonist ivuxolimab. The sequence was collected from an adult with an advanced solid tumor such as melanoma, head and neck, liver or kidney cancer. The chain employs TRBV18 and TRBJ2-5; 10 bases fit TRBD1. CDR3 loop: CASSPLRTGGDQETQYF. CDR3 DNA sequence: TGTGCCAGCTCACCATTAAGGACAGGGGGTGATCAAGAGACCCAGTACTTC.